Considering frequency, the clone carrying this T cell receptor (beta chain) is medium-sized. The CDR3 is cut off 3 residues early in the read; its end comes from the germline J gene. The data belong to a study of T cells in women clearing cervical HPV infection. Sequenced by immunoSEQ multiplex PCR; TCRdb stores in-frame clones only, minus some. Across approximately 35,000 clones, the top ten clones capture less than 8.5% of the sample. The V and J ends lost 2 bases and 5 bases, in that order; junction bases with no gene match: 8. This CDR3 spans 16 amino acids. CDR1 is ENHRY, CDR2 SYGVKD, per germline.

This TCR derives from a woman between 18 and 70 years old with a cervical HPV16 infection that either progressed to CIN3+ or cleared (not recorded which). The gene calls are TRBV10-3 and TRBJ2-2; 7 bases agree with TRBD1. Sequenced material: blood buffy coat. CDR3 sequence: CAISEPPTGSTGELFF. The part of the CDR3 DNA that was read is TGTGCCATCAGTGAGCCACCGACAGGGTCGACCGGGGAG.